This entry is about one TCR beta chain. These data come from a study of blood T cell repertoires in COVID-19. Study summary: Nucleic acid was either cDNA or gDNA, and it came from T cells, B-cell-depleted T cells, or PBMCs.

Profiling relied on immunoSEQ multiplex PCR, and the TCRdb table lists in-frame clones only, not all of them. This sample carries some 210,000 clones, around four fifths of them seen once, and the ten largest clones take around 9.2%. J gave up 4 bases and V 10 bases, and 4 bases lay outside the gene matches. Germline lookup yields CDR1 SNHLY and CDR2 FYNNEI. The CDR3 contains 12 residues. Cohort assignment relied on participant-reported clinical history. The material sequenced was PBMCs or T cells enriched from blood (not recorded which). V usage is TRBV2 and J usage is TRBJ1-2; 9 nucleotides align to TRBD1. This TCR came from a man aged 40-55 years who had recovered from COVID-19. CDR3 sequence (DNA): TGTGCCAACGACAGGGGGAGCTATGGCTACACCTTC. Translation: CANDRGSYGYTF.